The clone carrying this TCR beta chain was seen a few times. These data originate in a study of T-cell memory formation after mild COVID-19. Study information: Largely, the TCR clusters proved donor specific.

CDR1 is MGHRA and CDR2 is YSYEKL in the germline V gene. Trimming cost V 2 bases and J 2 bases, with 11 bases left between them. The CDR3 runs 15 residues. 5'RACE, which relied on constant-segment primers, yielded TCR alpha and TCR beta cDNA libraries carrying sample barcodes and UMIs. TCRdb fed the 5' RACE reads into MiXCR, producing one record per CDR3 protein. The top ten clones hold under 25% of a sample with just over 350,000 distinct CDR3 sequences, roughly an eighth of them seen once. This clonotype originated in a man younger than 35 who had mild COVID-19 (a few samples of this study predate the infection). Cell type and time point are not known. The sequenced material came from PBMCs or a T cell subset sorted from them (not recorded which). This chain connects TRBV4-1 to TRBJ2-3; D gene unclear. The CDR3, as DNA: TGCGCCAGCAGCCAAATAACGGTTAACACAGATACGCAGTATTTT. This encodes CASSQITVNTDTQYF.